This T cell receptor beta chain was obtained from a study of CD8 T cells in ankylosing spondylitis. This CDR3 region has 17 residues. V dropped 0 bases and J dropped 5 bases, with 17 bases sitting between them. Per the germline V gene, CDR1 is SGHVS and CDR2 is FQNEAQ. TCRdb recomputed calls from the 5' RACE reads with MiXCR, one row per CDR3 protein. The sample has some 290,000 distinct CDR3 sequences, 15% to 25% seen once. Study findings and constraints: The authors reported significant enrichment of disease-linked clones in matched ankylosing spondylitis synovial fluid. CD8+ cells made up the disease-linked clones, which were relatively rare in peripheral blood.

This clonotype was observed a few times. What it binds is not known. Specimen: blood, either unsorted or a sorted T cell fraction (not recorded which). The receptor comes from a male donor with ankylosing spondylitis or in good health (not recorded which). V is TRBV7-8 and J is TRBJ2-1; D possibly matches TRBD1 or TRBD2 (5 bases each). CDR3 residues: CASSLAYEVLGDNEQFF. The CDR3 bases are TGTGCCAGCAGCTTAGCCTACGAGGTCCTGGGGGACAATGAGCAGTTCTTC. The full variable domain, rest sourced from reference TRBV7-8 and TRBJ2-1, is GAGVSQSPRYKVAKRGQDVALRCDPISGHVSLFWYQQALGQGPEFLTYFQNEAQLDKSGLPSDRFFAERPEGSVSTLKIQRTQQEDSAVYLCASSLAYEVLGDNEQFFGPGTRLTVL.